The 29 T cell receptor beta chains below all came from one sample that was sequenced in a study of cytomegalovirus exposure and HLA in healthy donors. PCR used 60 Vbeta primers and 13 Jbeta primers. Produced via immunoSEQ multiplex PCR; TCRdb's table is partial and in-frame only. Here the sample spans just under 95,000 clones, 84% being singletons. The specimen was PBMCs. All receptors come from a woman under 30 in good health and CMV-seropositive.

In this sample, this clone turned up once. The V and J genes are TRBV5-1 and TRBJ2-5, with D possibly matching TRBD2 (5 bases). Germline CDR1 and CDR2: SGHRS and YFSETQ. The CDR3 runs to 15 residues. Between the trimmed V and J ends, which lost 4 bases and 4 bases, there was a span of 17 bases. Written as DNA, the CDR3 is TGCGCCAGCAGCCAGCCGGTGGGGAGAGGAGAGACCCAGTACTTC. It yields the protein CASSQPVGRGETQYF.

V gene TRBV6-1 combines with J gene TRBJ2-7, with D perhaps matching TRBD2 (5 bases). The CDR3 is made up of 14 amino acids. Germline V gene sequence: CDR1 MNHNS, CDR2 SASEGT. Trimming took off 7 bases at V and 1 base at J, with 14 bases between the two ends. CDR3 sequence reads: CASIVSGLSYEQYF. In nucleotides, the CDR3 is TGTGCCAGCATAGTTTCGGGGTTGTCCTACGAGCAGTACTTC.

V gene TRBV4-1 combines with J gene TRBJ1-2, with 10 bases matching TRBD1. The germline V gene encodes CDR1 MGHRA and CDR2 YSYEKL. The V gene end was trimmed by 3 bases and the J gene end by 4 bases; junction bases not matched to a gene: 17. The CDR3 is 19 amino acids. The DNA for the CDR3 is TGCGCCAGCAGCCATTTGCTTGGGCAGGGACAGGGGCTTTTCTATGGCTACACCTTC. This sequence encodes CASSHLLGQGQGLFYGYTF.

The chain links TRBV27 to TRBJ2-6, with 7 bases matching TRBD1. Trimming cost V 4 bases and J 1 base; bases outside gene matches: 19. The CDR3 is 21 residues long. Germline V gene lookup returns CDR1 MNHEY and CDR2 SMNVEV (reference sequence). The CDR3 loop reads CASSSRLNWDSGTSGANVLTF. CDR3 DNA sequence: TGTGCCAGCAGTTCGAGATTGAACTGGGACAGCGGTACTTCTGGGGCCAACGTCCTGACTTTC. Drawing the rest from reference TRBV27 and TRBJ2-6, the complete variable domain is EAQVTQNPRYLITVTGKKLTVTCSQNMNHEYMSWYRQDPGLGLRQIYYSMNVEVTDKGDVPEGYKVSRKEKRNFPLILESPSPNQTSLYFCASSSRLNWDSGTSGANVLTFGAGSRLTVL.

CDR3 bases: TGTGCCAGCTCAAGCACTCTCGAGCAGTACTTC. Amino acids: CASSSTLEQYF. V and J are TRBV18 and TRBJ2-7; unclear D gene. The V and J ends lost 5 bases and 6 bases respectively, with 8 bases between them. The germline CDR1 and CDR2 sequences are KGHSH and LQKENI. The CDR3 length is 11 residues.

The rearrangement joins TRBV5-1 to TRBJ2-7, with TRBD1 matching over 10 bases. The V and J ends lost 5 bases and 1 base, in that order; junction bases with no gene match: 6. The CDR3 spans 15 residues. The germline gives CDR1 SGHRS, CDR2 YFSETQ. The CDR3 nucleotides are TGCGCCAGCAGACTTGGACAGGGGGGATCCTACGAGCAGTACTTC. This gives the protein CASRLGQGGSYEQYF.

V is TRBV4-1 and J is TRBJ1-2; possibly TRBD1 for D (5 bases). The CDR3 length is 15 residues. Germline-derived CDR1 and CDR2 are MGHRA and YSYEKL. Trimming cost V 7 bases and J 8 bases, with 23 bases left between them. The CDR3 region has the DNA TGCGCCAGCACGCCCACCGACAGCAGGGCGGAGGGCTACACCTTC. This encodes CASTPTDSRAEGYTF.

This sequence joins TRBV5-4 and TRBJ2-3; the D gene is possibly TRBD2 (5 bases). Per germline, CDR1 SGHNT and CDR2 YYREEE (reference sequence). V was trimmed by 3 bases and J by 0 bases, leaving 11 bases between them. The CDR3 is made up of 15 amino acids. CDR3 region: CASSWTEDSTDTQYF. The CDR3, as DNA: TGTGCCAGCAGCTGGACTGAAGATAGCACAGATACGCAGTATTTT.

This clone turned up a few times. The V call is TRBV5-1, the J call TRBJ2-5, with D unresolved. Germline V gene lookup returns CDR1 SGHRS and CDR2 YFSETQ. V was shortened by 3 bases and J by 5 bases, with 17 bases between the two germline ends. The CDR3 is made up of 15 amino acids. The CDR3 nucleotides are TGCGCCAGCAGCTACACCACGTCAGGCAGGGAGACCCAGTACTTC. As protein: CASSYTTSGRETQYF.

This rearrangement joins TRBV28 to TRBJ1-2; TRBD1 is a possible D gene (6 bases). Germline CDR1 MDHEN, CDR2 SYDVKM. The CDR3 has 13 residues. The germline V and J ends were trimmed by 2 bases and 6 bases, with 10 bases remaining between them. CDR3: CASSLVNRDGYTF. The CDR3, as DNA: TGTGCCAGCAGTTTAGTAAACAGGGATGGCTACACCTTC.

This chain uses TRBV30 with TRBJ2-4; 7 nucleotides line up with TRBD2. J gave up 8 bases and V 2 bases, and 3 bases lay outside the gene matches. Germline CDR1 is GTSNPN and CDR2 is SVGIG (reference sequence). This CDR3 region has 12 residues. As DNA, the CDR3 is TGTGCCTGGAGTCCCCGGGGGGACATTCAGTACTTC. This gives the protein CAWSPRGDIQYF.

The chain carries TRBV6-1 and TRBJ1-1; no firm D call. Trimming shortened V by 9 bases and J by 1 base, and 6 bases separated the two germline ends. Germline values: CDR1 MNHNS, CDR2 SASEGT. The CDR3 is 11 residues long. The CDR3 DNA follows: TGTGCCAGTCGGGGGAACACTGAAGCTTTCTTT. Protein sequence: CASRGNTEAFF.

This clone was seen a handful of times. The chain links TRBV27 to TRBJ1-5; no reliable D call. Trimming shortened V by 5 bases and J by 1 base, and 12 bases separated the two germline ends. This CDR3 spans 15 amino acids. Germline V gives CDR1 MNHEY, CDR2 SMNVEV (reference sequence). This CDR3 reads CASSPLGMSNQPQHF. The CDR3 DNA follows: TGTGCCAGCAGTCCACTCGGGATGAGCAATCAGCCCCAGCATTTT.

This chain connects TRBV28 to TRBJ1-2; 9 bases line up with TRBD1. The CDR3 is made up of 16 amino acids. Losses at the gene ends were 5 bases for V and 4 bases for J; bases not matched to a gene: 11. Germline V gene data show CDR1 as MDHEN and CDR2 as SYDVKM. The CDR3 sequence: CASSASQGAGSYGYTF. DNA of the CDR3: TGTGCCAGCAGTGCCTCACAGGGGGCCGGCTCCTATGGCTACACCTTC.

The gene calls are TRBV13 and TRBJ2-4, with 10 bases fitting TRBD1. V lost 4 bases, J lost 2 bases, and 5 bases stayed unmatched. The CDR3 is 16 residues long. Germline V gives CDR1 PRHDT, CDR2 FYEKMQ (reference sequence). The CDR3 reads CASSSEGQGPKNIQYF. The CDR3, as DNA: TGTGCCAGCAGCTCCGAGGGACAGGGGCCCAAAAACATTCAGTACTTC.

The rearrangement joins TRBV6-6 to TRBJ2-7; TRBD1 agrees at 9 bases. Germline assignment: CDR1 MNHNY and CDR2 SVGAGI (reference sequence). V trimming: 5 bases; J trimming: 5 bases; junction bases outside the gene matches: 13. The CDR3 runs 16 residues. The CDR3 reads CASSNRNRDRDHEQYF. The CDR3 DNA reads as TGTGCCAGCAGTAACCGAAACCGGGACAGGGATCACGAGCAGTACTTC.

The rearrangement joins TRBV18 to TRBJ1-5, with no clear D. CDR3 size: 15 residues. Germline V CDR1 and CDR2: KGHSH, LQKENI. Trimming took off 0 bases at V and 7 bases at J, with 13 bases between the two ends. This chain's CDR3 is CASSPPSRAGQPQHF. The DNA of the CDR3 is TGTGCCAGCTCACCACCGTCAAGAGCGGGGCAGCCCCAGCATTTT.

CDR3 sequence: CAWSRQGVMSNQPQHF. For the CDR3, the DNA is TGTGCCTGGAGTAGACAGGGGGTGATGAGCAATCAGCCCCAGCATTTT. V is TRBV30 and J is TRBJ1-5, with TRBD1 identical over 9 bases. This CDR3 comprises 16 residues. V was clipped by 2 bases and J by 1 base; unmatched bases: 6. Germline V lookup: CDR1 GTSNPN, CDR2 SVGIG (reference sequence). Full variable domain (remainder filled in from reference TRBV30 and TRBJ1-5): SQTIHQWPATLVQPVGSPLSLECTVEGTSNPNLYWYRQAAGRGLQLLFYSVGIGQISSEVPQNLSASRPQDRQFILSSKKLLLSDSGFYLCAWSRQGVMSNQPQHFGDGTRLSIL.

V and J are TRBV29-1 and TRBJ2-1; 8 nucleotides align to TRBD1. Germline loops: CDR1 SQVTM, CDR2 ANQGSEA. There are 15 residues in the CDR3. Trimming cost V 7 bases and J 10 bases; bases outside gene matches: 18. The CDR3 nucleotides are TGCAGCGCTGCGGATTCCGGGACAGGAGGTACCGAGCAGTTCTTC. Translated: CSAADSGTGGTEQFF.

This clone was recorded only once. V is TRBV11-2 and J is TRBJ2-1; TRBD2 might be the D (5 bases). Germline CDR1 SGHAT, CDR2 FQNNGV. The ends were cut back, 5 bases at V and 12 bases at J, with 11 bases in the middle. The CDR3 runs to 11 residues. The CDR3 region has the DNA TGTGCCAGCAGCCTCGGACTTGGGCAGTTCTTC. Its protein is CASSLGLGQFF.

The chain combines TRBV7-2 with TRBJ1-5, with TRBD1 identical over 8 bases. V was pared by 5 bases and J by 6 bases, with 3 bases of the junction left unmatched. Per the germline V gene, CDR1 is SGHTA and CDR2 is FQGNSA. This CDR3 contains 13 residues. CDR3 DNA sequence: TGTGCCAGCAGCCTACAGGGGGTTCAGCCCCAGCATTTT. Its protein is CASSLQGVQPQHF.

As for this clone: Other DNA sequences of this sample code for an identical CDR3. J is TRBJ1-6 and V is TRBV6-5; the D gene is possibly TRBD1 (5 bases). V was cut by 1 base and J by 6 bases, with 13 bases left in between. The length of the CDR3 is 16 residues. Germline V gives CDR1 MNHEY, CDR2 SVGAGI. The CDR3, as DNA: TGTGCCAGCAGTTACTTCCAGGGACTTCCTAATTCACCCCTCCACTTT. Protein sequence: CASSYFQGLPNSPLHF.

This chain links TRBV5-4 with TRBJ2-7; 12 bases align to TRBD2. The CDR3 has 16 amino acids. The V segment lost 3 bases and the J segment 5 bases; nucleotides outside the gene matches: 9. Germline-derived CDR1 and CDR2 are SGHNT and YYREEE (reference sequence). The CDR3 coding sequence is TGTGCCAGCAGCTGGAGACTAGCGGGGGCTACAGACGAGCAGTACTTC. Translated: CASSWRLAGATDEQYF. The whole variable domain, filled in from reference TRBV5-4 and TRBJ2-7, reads ETGVTQSPTHLIKTRGQQVTLRCSSQSGHNTVSWYQQALGQGPQFIFQYYREEENGRGNFPPRFSGLQFPNYSSELNVNALELDDSALYLCASSWRLAGATDEQYFGPGTRLTVT.

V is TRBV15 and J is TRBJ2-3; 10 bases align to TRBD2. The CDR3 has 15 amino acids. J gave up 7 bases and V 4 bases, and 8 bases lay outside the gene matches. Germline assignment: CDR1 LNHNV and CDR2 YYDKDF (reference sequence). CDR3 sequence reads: CATSNLAGVSNTQYF. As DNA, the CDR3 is TGTGCCACCAGCAACCTAGCGGGGGTTTCGAATACGCAGTATTTT.

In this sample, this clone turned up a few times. CDR3 nucleotides: TGTGCCAGCAGCCAAGCCAGGACAGGGCTAATGAACACTGAAGCTTTCTTT. Its protein product is CASSQARTGLMNTEAFF. This chain joins TRBV4-2 and TRBJ1-1, with TRBD1 matching over 8 bases. Trimming at V came to 1 base and at J to 0 bases, leaving 7 bases not matched to a gene. CDR1 is LGHNA and CDR2 is YNFKEQ in the germline V gene. The CDR3 totals 17 residues.

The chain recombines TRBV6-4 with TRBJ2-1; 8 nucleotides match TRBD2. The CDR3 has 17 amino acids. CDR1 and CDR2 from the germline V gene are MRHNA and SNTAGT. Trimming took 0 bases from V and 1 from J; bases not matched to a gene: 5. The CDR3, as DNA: TGTGCCAGCAGTGACTCGAAACGGGGGGGTTCCTACAATGAGCAGTTCTTC. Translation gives CASSDSKRGGSYNEQFF.

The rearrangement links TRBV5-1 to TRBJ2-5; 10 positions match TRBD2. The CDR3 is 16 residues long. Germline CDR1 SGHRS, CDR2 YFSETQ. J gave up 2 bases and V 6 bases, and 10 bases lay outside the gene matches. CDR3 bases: TGCGCCAGCACCAATACTAGCGGGGTGATTCAAGAGACCCAGTACTTC. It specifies CASTNTSGVIQETQYF.

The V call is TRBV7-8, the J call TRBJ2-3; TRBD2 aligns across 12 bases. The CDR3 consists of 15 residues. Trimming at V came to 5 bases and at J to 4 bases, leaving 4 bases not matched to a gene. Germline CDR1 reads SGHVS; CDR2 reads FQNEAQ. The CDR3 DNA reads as TGTGCCAGCAGCCTGACTAGCGGGGGCGCAGATACGCAGTATTTT. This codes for CASSLTSGGADTQYF.

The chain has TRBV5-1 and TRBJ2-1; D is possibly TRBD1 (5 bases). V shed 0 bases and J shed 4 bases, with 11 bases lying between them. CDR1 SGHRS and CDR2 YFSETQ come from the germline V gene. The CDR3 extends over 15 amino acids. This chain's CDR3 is CASSLDQGSYNEQFF. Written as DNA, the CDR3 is TGCGCCAGCAGCTTGGATCAGGGATCGTACAATGAGCAGTTCTTC.